These T cell receptor beta chains were read from a single sample in a study of PD-1 blockade in mismatch repair-deficient tumors. Method: immunoSEQ multiplex PCR; TCRdb's copy keeps in-frame clones and lacks some. The repertoire holds 38,000 or so clones, with roughly 84% as singletons. The sample here was peripheral blood, taken approximately 78 weeks after starting pembrolizumab. The receptor source for this set is an adult with mismatch repair-deficient cancer. The CDR3 runs from the conserved cysteine through the conserved F or W. The order of the fields is CDR3 length, V gene, J gene, clone size, D gene, CDR3 protein, CDR3 DNA. The D gene is left open where the match is weak. Some rows mark clone size as missing; the rest say once, few, many or name a class of expanded clone.

11	TRBV10-2	TRBJ1-1	-	-	CASLWGTEAFF	TGCGCCAGTTTATGGGGGACTGAAGCTTTCTTT
13	TRBV19	TRBJ1-5	-	-	CASSIRGYQPQHF	TGTGCCAGTAGTATTCGGGGATACCAGCCCCAGCATTTT
13	TRBV27	TRBJ2-1	-	TRBD1	CASSRTGMLEQFF	TGTGCCAGCAGCCGGACAGGGATGCTTGAGCAGTTCTTC
15	TRBV2	TRBJ2-5	-	TRBD1	CASSVMQDRGETQYF	TGTGCCAGCAGTGTAATGCAGGACAGGGGAGAGACCCAGTACTTC
16	TRBV14	TRBJ1-4	-	-	CASSQDSGVTNEKLFF	TGTGCCAGCAGCCAAGATTCGGGGGTGACTAATGAAAAACTGTTTTTT
14	TRBV6-1	TRBJ1-4	once	TRBD1	CASRDRRRDEKLFF	TGTGCCAGCAGGGACAGGAGGAGGGATGAAAAACTGTTTTTT
13	TRBV16	TRBJ1-1	once	-	CASSLIGGTEAFF	TGTGCCAGCAGCCTAATTGGTGGGACTGAAGCTTTCTTT
17	TRBV10-3	TRBJ2-6	once	-	CAISGGTRVSGANVLTF	TGTGCCATCAGTGGGGGTACAAGGGTTTCTGGGGCCAACGTCCTGACTTTC
16	TRBV11-2	TRBJ2-7	once	TRBD2	CASSTRGTSGSYEQYF	TGTGCCAGCAGCACAAGGGGGACTAGCGGCTCCTACGAGCAGTACTTC
16	TRBV6-1	TRBJ2-5	-	-	CASSESQGPAQETQYF	TGTGCCAGCAGTGAATCCCAGGGGCCAGCCCAAGAGACCCAGTACTTC
19	TRBV7-8	TRBJ2-3	-	TRBD2	CASRSDRSSGNLRADTQYF	TGTGCCAGCAGGTCAGATCGGTCTAGCGGGAATCTTCGGGCTGATACGCAGTATTTT
14	TRBV6-6	TRBJ1-6	once	-	CASTWDTGNSPLHF	TGTGCCAGCACCTGGGACACGGGTAATTCACCCCTCCACTTT
17	TRBV30	TRBJ2-1	-	-	CAWSGNRGGSSYNEQFF	TGTGCCTGGAGTGGCAATCGCGGAGGAAGCTCCTACAATGAGCAGTTCTTC
12	TRBV6-1	TRBJ1-2	-	-	CASSESRYGYTF	TGTGCCAGCAGTGAAAGCCGGTATGGCTACACCTTC
13	TRBV6-5	TRBJ1-4	-	-	CASSTTGNEKLFF	TGTGCCAGCAGCACCACGGGTAATGAAAAACTGTTTTTT
13	TRBV5-4	TRBJ2-7	once	-	CASSRYSSYEQYF	TGTGCCAGCAGCCGGTACAGTTCCTACGAGCAGTACTTC
16	TRBV7-7	TRBJ2-5	-	TRBD2	CASSLSGLAGAETQYF	TGTGCTAGCAGCCTCTCGGGACTAGCGGGCGCAGAGACCCAGTACTTC
18	TRBV7-2	TRBJ2-2	once	TRBD2	CASRNDKSGSRRTGELFF	TGTGCCAGCAGAAACGACAAAAGCGGGAGTCGGAGGACCGGGGAGCTGTTTTTT
15	TRBV7-8	TRBJ1-1	-	-	CASSSTVPLGGEAFF	TGTGCCAGCAGCTCCACGGTCCCTCTGGGGGGTGAAGCTTTCTTT
15	TRBV6-1	TRBJ1-5	once	-	CASSEGGPPYQPQHF	TGTGCCAGCAGTGAAGGGGGTCCCCCATACCAGCCCCAGCATTTT
13	TRBV28	TRBJ1-1	-	-	CASSTPSSTEAFF	TGTGCCAGCAGCACCCCATCTAGCACTGAAGCTTTCTTT
14	TRBV12-5	TRBJ2-1	-	TRBD2	CASQSERGHNEQFF	TGTGCTAGTCAAAGCGAGCGGGGTCACAATGAGCAGTTCTTC
12	TRBV5-6	TRBJ1-1	-	-	CASSALNTEAFF	TGTGCCAGCAGCGCCTTGAACACTGAAGCTTTCTTT
15	TRBV7-3	TRBJ2-5	-	-	CASSGSAGSMETQYF	TGTGCCAGCAGCGGGTCGGCAGGGTCTATGGAGACCCAGTACTTC
15	TRBV4-1	TRBJ2-7	-	TRBD1	CASSHVGQGSYEQYF	TGCGCCAGCAGCCACGTGGGACAGGGGTCCTACGAGCAGTACTTC
13	TRBV11-1	TRBJ1-2	few	-	CASSLGQGVGYTF	TGTGCCAGCAGCTTGGGTCAGGGTGTTGGCTACACCTTC
15	TRBV6-1	TRBJ2-1	-	-	CASSVSPDSYNEQFF	TGTGCCAGCAGTGTTAGCCCCGACTCCTACAATGAGCAGTTCTTC
14	TRBV27	TRBJ2-3	few	TRBD1	CASSREQGAFSQYF	TGTGCCAGCAGCCGGGAACAGGGGGCATTCTCGCAGTATTTT
14	TRBV5-5	TRBJ2-5	-	-	CASSLGTTLGTQYF	TGTGCCAGCAGCTTGGGGACCACCCTCGGGACCCAGTACTTC
10	TRBV27	TRBJ1-1	few	-	CASSSRRAFF	TGTGCCAGCAGTTCCAGGAGAGCTTTCTTT
14	TRBV23-1	TRBJ1-2	-	TRBD1	CASGDRGNVYGYTF	TGCGCCAGCGGGGACAGGGGGAACGTTTATGGCTACACCTTC
14	TRBV27	TRBJ2-3	-	TRBD1	CATKVQGAADTQYF	TGTGCCACCAAAGTACAGGGGGCCGCAGATACGCAGTATTTT
14	TRBV2	TRBJ2-7	-	TRBD2	CASRGTSGMGFVYF	TGTGCCAGCAGAGGGACTAGCGGGATGGGGTTTGTTTACTTC
13	TRBV5-1	TRBJ2-5	few	-	CASSFDRAETQYF	TGCGCCAGCAGCTTTGACCGGGCAGAGACCCAGTACTTC
15	TRBV29-1	TRBJ1-5	-	-	CSVVSGGYSNQPQHF	TGCAGCGTTGTATCGGGTGGATATAGCAATCAGCCCCAGCATTTT
15	TRBV11-2	TRBJ2-1	-	-	CASSLDWSATNEQFF	TGTGCCAGCAGCTTAGATTGGTCAGCTACCAATGAGCAGTTCTTC
14	TRBV5-4	TRBJ2-3	few	TRBD2	CASRSGGVADTQYF	TGTGCCAGCCGTAGCGGGGGAGTGGCAGATACGCAGTATTTT
14	TRBV19	TRBJ1-1	-	-	CASSIAGRGTEAFF	TGTGCCAGTAGTATCGCGGGGAGAGGGACTGAAGCTTTCTTT
14	TRBV7-3	TRBJ2-2	-	TRBD2	CASSPPGGAGELFF	TGTGCCAGCAGCCCCCCGGGGGGAGCCGGGGAGCTGTTTTTT
11	TRBV18	TRBJ2-1	-	-	CASSPRLEQFF	TGTGCCAGCTCACCCAGGCTTGAGCAGTTCTTC